The next 12 T cell receptor beta chains were all read from a single sample in a study of OX40 agonist ivuxolimab in advanced cancers. Sequencing used immunoSEQ multiplex PCR; TCRdb keeps in-frame clones, though not all of them. The sample has 80,000 to 85,000 clones, around 84% seen once. The sample here was CD4+ or CD8+ T cells sorted from blood, taken in a trial of the OX40 agonist ivuxolimab. The receptor source for this set is an adult with an advanced solid tumor such as melanoma, head and neck, liver or kidney cancer.

This chain connects TRBV7-6 to TRBJ1-1; D not resolved. The CDR3 has 13 amino acids. The germline CDR1 and CDR2 sequences are SGHVS and FNYEAQ. Trimming cost V 6 bases and J 3 bases, with 11 bases left between them. Here the CDR3 reads CASSSAEYTEAFF. CDR3 sequence (DNA): TGTGCCAGCAGTTCTGCCGAGTACACTGAAGCTTTCTTT.

The V and J genes are TRBV6-4 and TRBJ2-3; 7 nucleotides align to TRBD1. V was clipped by 0 bases and J by 0 bases; unmatched bases: 3. CDR1 MRHNA and CDR2 SNTAGT come from the germline V gene. This CDR3 is 16 amino acids long. The CDR3 reads CASSDSARGSTDTQYF. The DNA of the CDR3 is TGTGCCAGCAGTGACTCTGCCAGGGGGAGCACAGATACGCAGTATTTT.

The chain combines TRBV18 with TRBJ2-7, with 10 bases that match TRBD2. The CDR3 is 13 residues long. Unmatched junction bases numbered 1, after V lost 2 bases and J lost 6 bases. CDR1 and CDR2 (germline): KGHSH, LQKENI. CDR3 DNA sequence: TGTGCCAGCTCACCAGGGACTAGCGCCGAGCAGTACTTC. As protein: CASSPGTSAEQYF.

This clone was detected only once. The chain employs TRBV19 and TRBJ1-4, with D maybe TRBD1 (5 bases). Trimming cost V 7 bases and J 5 bases, with 14 bases left between them. CDR3 length equals 14 residues. Per the germline V gene, CDR1 is LNHDA and CDR2 is SQIVND (reference sequence). The CDR3 reads CASKKGQKNEKLFF. CDR3 DNA: TGTGCCAGTAAAAAGGGGCAGAAAAATGAAAAACTGTTTTTT. Based on the CDR3 plus reference TRBV19 and TRBJ1-4, the full variable domain is DGGITQSPKYLFRKEGQNVTLSCEQNLNHDAMYWYRQDPGQGLRLIYYSQIVNDFQKGDIAEGYSVSREKKESFPLTVTSAQKNPTAFYLCASKKGQKNEKLFFGSGTQLSVL.

This chain connects TRBV6-5 to TRBJ2-5; tentative D call: TRBD1 (5 bases). This CDR3 region has 14 residues. Germline V CDR1 and CDR2: MNHEY, SVGAGI. V was trimmed by 5 bases and J by 5 bases, leaving 15 bases between them. This chain's CDR3 is CASSSGAPKETQYF. CDR3 sequence (DNA): TGTGCCAGCAGTAGTGGGGCCCCTAAGGAGACCCAGTACTTC.

CDR3 loop: CASKIGPGAGYGYTF. The CDR3 DNA reads TGTGCCAGCAAAATCGGGCCGGGGGCCGGCTATGGCTACACCTTC. The chain couples TRBV6-5 to TRBJ1-2; D may be TRBD1 (6 bases). Germline values: CDR1 MNHEY, CDR2 SVGAGI. Trimming shortened V by 7 bases and J by 4 bases, and 19 bases separated the two germline ends. This CDR3 has 15 amino acids.

This chain uses TRBV19 with TRBJ1-1; no clear D. The CDR3 spans 15 residues. Trimming stripped 7 bases from V and 1 base from J, with 16 bases between. The germline V gene encodes CDR1 LNHDA and CDR2 SQIVND (reference sequence). The CDR3 loop is CASIRTGARNTEAFF. The CDR3 DNA reads TGTGCCAGTATCCGGACCGGAGCCCGGAACACTGAAGCTTTCTTT.

The chain is built from TRBV30 and TRBJ2-1; TRBD1 might be the D (5 bases). CDR1 and CDR2 (germline): GTSNPN, SVGIG (reference sequence). The germline V and J ends were trimmed by 2 bases and 9 bases, with 14 bases remaining between them. CDR3 size: 13 residues. The chain's CDR3 is CAWSFSMGPEQFF. DNA of the CDR3: TGTGCCTGGAGTTTTTCCATGGGGCCTGAGCAGTTCTTC. The entire variable domain, with the rest obtained from reference TRBV30 and TRBJ2-1, is as follows: SQTIHQWPATLVQPVGSPLSLECTVEGTSNPNLYWYRQAAGRGLQLLFYSVGIGQISSEVPQNLSASRPQDRQFILSSKKLLLSDSGFYLCAWSFSMGPEQFFGPGTRLTVL.

CDR3 bases: TGTGCCAGCAGCTCCGCGGGAGGGTTTGAGCAGTTCTTC. Amino acid sequence: CASSSAGGFEQFF. J is TRBJ2-1 and V is TRBV7-3; 9 bases map to TRBD2. V dropped 4 bases and J dropped 9; count of bases not matched to a gene: 4. CDR1 SGHTA and CDR2 FQGTGA come from the germline V gene. CDR3 size: 13 residues.

This clone was found once. The chain combines TRBV2 with TRBJ2-3; 9 nucleotides line up with TRBD1. The junction had 7 bases not matched to a gene; V was cut back by 4 bases and J by 5 bases. Germline V gives CDR1 SNHLY, CDR2 FYNNEI. The length of the CDR3 is 15 residues. CDR3 sequence reads: CASSGGTGILDTQYF. CDR3 nucleotides: TGTGCCAGCAGTGGGGGGACAGGGATTTTAGATACGCAGTATTTT.

The chain uses TRBV18 and TRBJ1-5; tentatively, D is TRBD1 (5 bases). Germline CDR1 is KGHSH and CDR2 is LQKENI. With 4 bases removed from V and 4 bases from J, the gap between germline ends came to 8 bases. CDR3 length equals 13 residues. The CDR3: CASSRDENQPQHF. CDR3 nucleotide sequence: TGTGCCAGCTCACGGGACGAGAATCAGCCCCAGCATTTT. The whole variable domain, remainder taken from reference TRBV18 and TRBJ1-5, is NAGVMQNPRHLVRRRGQEARLRCSPMKGHSHVYWYRQLPEEGLKFMVYLQKENIIDESGMPKERFSAEFPKEGPSILRIQQVVRGDSAAYFCASSRDENQPQHFGDGTRLSIL.

The chain uses TRBV6-5 and TRBJ1-6; 7 bases fit TRBD1. V was pared by 4 bases and J by 9 bases, with 12 bases of the junction left unmatched. The germline V gene encodes CDR1 MNHEY and CDR2 SVGAGI. The CDR3 is 16 residues long. Here the CDR3 DNA reads TGTGCCAGCAGTTCCCCAGGGGGAGGGGTGGGTTCACCCCTCCACTTT. Translated: CASSSPGGGVGSPLHF.